What follows describes a single T cell receptor beta chain. The data belong to a study of read filtering for tumor transcriptome and immune sequencing. This library used approximately 390 ng RNA and molecular barcoded adaptors spanning alpha/delta and beta/gamma chains. TCRdb reprocessed the reads with MiXCR, giving one entry per CDR3 protein. Of 130,000 or so distinct CDR3 sequences listed, less than 15% are singletons. Sequencing was carried out using a population of CD138-negative cells sorted from bone marrow. The TCR originated in a donor at least 40 years old with multiple myeloma.

This chain's CDR3 is CASSLSAPFELFF. The CDR3 coding sequence is TGCGCCAGCAGCTTGTCTGCACCCTTTGAGCTGTTTTTT. The genes are TRBV5-1 and TRBJ2-2, with no clear D. Trimming cost V 1 base and J 11 bases, with 12 bases left between them. Germline loops: CDR1 SGHRS, CDR2 YFSETQ. This CDR3 has 13 amino acids.